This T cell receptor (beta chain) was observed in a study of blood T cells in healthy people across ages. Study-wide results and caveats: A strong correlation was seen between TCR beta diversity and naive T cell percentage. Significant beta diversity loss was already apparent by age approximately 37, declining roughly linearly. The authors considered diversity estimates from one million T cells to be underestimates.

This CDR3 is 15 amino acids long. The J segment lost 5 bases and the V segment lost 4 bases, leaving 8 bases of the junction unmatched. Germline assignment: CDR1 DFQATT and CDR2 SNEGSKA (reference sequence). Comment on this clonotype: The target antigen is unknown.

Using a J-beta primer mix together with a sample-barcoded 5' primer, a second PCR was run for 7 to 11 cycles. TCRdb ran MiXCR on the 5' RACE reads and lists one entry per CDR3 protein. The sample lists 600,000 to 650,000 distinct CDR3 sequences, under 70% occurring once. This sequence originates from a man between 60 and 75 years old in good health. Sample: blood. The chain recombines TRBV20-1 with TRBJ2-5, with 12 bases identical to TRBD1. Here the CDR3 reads CSAKPGQGAVETQYF. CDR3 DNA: TGCAGTGCTAAGCCGGGACAGGGGGCGGTGGAGACCCAGTACTTC.